This T cell receptor (beta chain) was retrieved from a study of T cell changes during pregnancy in multiple sclerosis. The CDR3 consists of 13 residues. CDR1 is MGHRA and CDR2 is YSYEKL in the germline V gene. With 4 bases removed from V and 2 bases from J, the gap between germline ends came to 9 bases. Sequencing was performed with immunoSEQ multiplex PCR; in TCRdb, only in-frame clones are kept and a portion is missing. The sample carries several thousand clones, about 90% recorded once. Sequences were derived from CD8+ T cells from peripheral blood mononuclear cells, sampled in the first trimester of pregnancy. This TCR was recovered from a female donor in good health, enrolled as a control in a pregnancy study. The rearrangement joins TRBV4-1 to TRBJ2-7; D remains ambiguous. The CDR3 loop reads CASSPTIPYEQYF. CDR3 DNA sequence: TGCGCCAGCAGCCCCACTATCCCCTACGAGCAGTACTTC.